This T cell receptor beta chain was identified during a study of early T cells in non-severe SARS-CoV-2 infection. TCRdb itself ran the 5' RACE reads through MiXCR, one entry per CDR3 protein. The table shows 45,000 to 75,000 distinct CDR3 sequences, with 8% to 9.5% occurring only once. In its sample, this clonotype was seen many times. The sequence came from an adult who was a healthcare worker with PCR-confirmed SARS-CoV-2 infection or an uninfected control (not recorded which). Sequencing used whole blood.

Written as DNA, the CDR3 is TGTGCCAGCAGTTACTCCCTAAACTACGAGCAGTACTTC. This gives the protein CASSYSLNYEQYF. The chain carries TRBV6-2 or TRBV6-3 and TRBJ2-7, with D uncertain. The CDR3 runs 13 residues. The germline V gene has CDR1 MNHEY and CDR2 SVGEGT. The V and J ends lost 0 bases and 3 bases respectively, with 6 bases between them.